These 6 T cell receptor beta chains came from one sample sequenced in a study of control samples from healthy donors and cancer patients. TCRdb's copy holds only in-frame clones and misses some; the assay was immunoSEQ multiplex PCR. The sample holds about 82,000 clones, over 90% seen once. Material for sequencing was blood. Receptor source: a woman aged 18-35 years in good health.

The chain uses TRBV14 and TRBJ2-3, with D possibly called TRBD1 or TRBD2 (5 bases each). CDR1 and CDR2 (germline): SGHDN, FVKESK. V lost 1 base and J lost 4, with 24 bases in between. The CDR3 contains 19 residues. The CDR3 sequence is CASSQGERNFWGSADTQYF. The DNA of the CDR3 is TGTGCCAGCAGCCAAGGGGAACGGAACTTTTGGGGGAGCGCAGATACGCAGTATTTT. Full variable domain (missing parts from reference TRBV14 and TRBJ2-3): EAGVTQFPSHSVIEKGQTVTLRCDPISGHDNLYWYRRVMGKEIKFLLHFVKESKQDESGMPNNRFLAERTGGTYSTLKVQPAELEDSGVYFCASSQGERNFWGSADTQYFGPGTRLTVL.

The table lists this clone with a count of one. The chain joins TRBV5-6 to TRBJ1-6; D may be TRBD1 (6 bases). There are 18 residues in the CDR3. Between the trimmed V and J ends, which lost 7 bases and 6 bases, there was a span of 26 bases. CDR1 and CDR2 (germline): SGHDT, YYEEEE. This chain's CDR3 is CASGKGAVPGAGNSPLHF. The CDR3, as DNA: TGTGCCAGCGGAAAAGGGGCGGTTCCAGGGGCGGGTAATTCACCCCTCCACTTT.

This chain joins TRBV5-4 and TRBJ2-1; 8 positions agree with TRBD2. The CDR3 covers 17 residues. The V and J ends lost 4 bases and 8 bases, in that order; junction bases with no gene match: 17. Germline V gene lookup returns CDR1 SGHNT and CDR2 YYREEE (reference sequence). The CDR3 sequence: CASSLGNFRTSIDEQFF. The DNA for the CDR3 is TGTGCCAGCAGCCTGGGTAATTTCCGGACTAGCATCGATGAGCAGTTCTTC.

The sample holds one count of this clone. The rearrangement links TRBV28 to TRBJ1-1, with D uncertain. The ends were cut back, 6 bases at V and 4 bases at J, with 12 bases in the middle. CDR3 length equals 13 residues. Germline-derived CDR1 and CDR2 are MDHEN and SYDVKM. Here the CDR3 DNA reads TGTGCCAGCAGGTGGGCCGTTCCCACTGAAGCTTTCTTT. Translated, it gives CASRWAVPTEAFF.

The chain joins TRBV18 to TRBJ2-5; TRBD1 might be the D (7 bases). The V and J ends lost 6 bases and 5 bases respectively, with 16 bases between them. Germline V gene lookup returns CDR1 KGHSH and CDR2 LQKENI. The CDR3 is 14 residues long. CDR3 nucleotide sequence: TGTGCCAGCTCGCCTCAGGGGGGAAAGGAGACCCAGTACTTC. The encoded protein is CASSPQGGKETQYF.

This chain connects TRBV2 to TRBJ2-5, with 7 nucleotides matching TRBD1. The CDR3 loop spans 20 amino acids. Germline V gene data show CDR1 as SNHLY and CDR2 as FYNNEI. V gave up 4 bases and J gave up 3 bases; unmatched junction bases: 23. The CDR3 sequence: CASSGTLKGRGSRGEETQYF. The CDR3 bases are TGTGCCAGCAGTGGGACCCTTAAAGGCAGGGGGTCCCGAGGCGAAGAGACCCAGTACTTC. Variable domain in full (rest from reference TRBV2 and TRBJ2-5): EPEVTQTPSHQVTQMGQEVILRCVPISNHLYFYWYRQILGQKVEFLVSFYNNEISEKSEIFDDQFSVERPDGSNFTLKIRSTKLEDSAMYFCASSGTLKGRGSRGEETQYFGPGTRLLVL.